The rows below give T cell receptor beta chains drawn from one sample of a study of blood T cell repertoires in COVID-19. Clones were sequenced by immunoSEQ multiplex PCR, and TCRdb holds only the in-frame ones, with some missing. In the table there are 39,000 or so clones, roughly nine tenths of which are singletons. Sequenced input: peripheral blood. Source of these receptors: a man aged 50-59 years with active COVID-19. CDR3s include the opening cysteine and the closing phenylalanine or tryptophan. A D gene is named only where the DNA matches it firmly. Size values are once, few and many counts, or a class for expanded clones, and some rows have none.

>NA|NA|15|TRBV11-2|TRBJ1-1
CASSSLRESAHEAFF
TGTGCCAGCAGCTCCCTCCGGGAGTCCGCCCATGAAGCTTTCTTT
>NA|NA|14|TRBV19|TRBJ1-4
CASRRGTGGEKLFF
TGTGCCAGTAGACGGGGGACGGGGGGTGAAAAACTGTTTTTT
>TRBD1|NA|14|TRBV29-1|TRBJ2-2
CSVGRTGRTGELFF
TGCAGCGTTGGTCGGACAGGGAGGACCGGGGAGCTGTTTTTT
>TRBD2|NA|14|TRBV10-1|TRBJ2-7
CASSDGLAGEKQYF
TGCGCCAGCAGTGACGGACTAGCGGGAGAGAAGCAGTACTTC
>NA|NA|16|TRBV5-1|TRBJ2-1
CASSSRPDSSYNEQFF
TGCGCCAGCAGCTCTAGACCCGACAGCTCCTACAATGAGCAGTTCTTC
>NA|NA|14|TRBV2|TRBJ1-1
CASSVRSPNTEAFF
TGTGCCAGCAGCGTAAGAAGCCCCAACACTGAAGCTTTCTTT
>TRBD1|NA|17|TRBV7-6|TRBJ1-1
CASSFSPTGVRNTEAFF
TGTGCCAGCAGCTTCTCCCCGACAGGGGTAAGGAACACTGAAGCTTTCTTT
>NA|NA|14|TRBV4-3|TRBJ1-2
CASSQAPGGGGYTF
TGCGCCAGCAGCCAAGCACCGGGGGGGGGAGGCTACACCTTC
>NA|NA|14|TRBV14|TRBJ1-6
CASSPGLPGTTLHF
TGTGCCAGCAGCCCCGGTCTTCCAGGGACAACTCTCCACTTT
>NA|once|12|TRBV29-1|TRBJ1-2
CSVAQGNYGYTF
TGCAGCGTTGCCCAGGGGAACTATGGCTACACCTTC
>NA|NA|12|TRBV29-1|TRBJ1-5
CSVGGADQPQHF
TGCAGCGTTGGGGGCGCGGATCAGCCCCAGCATTTT
>TRBD1|NA|14|TRBV18|TRBJ2-7
CASSPRQGNYEQYF
TGTGCCAGCTCACCCAGACAGGGTAACTACGAGCAGTACTTC
>NA|few|15|TRBV6-4|TRBJ2-1
CASSDRAEGFDEQFF
TGTGCCAGCAGCGATAGAGCGGAGGGGTTCGATGAGCAGTTCTTC
>TRBD1|NA|18|TRBV5-5|TRBJ1-4
CASSLWVPGQGLHEKLFF
TGTGCCAGCAGCTTGTGGGTCCCGGGACAGGGTCTTCATGAAAAACTGTTTTTT
>NA|NA|14|TRBV25-1|TRBJ2-7
CASSERRWSYEQYF
TGTGCCAGCAGTGAGCGGAGATGGTCCTACGAGCAGTACTTC
>NA|NA|15|TRBV4-3|TRBJ2-1
CASSQVAAGYNEQFF
TGCGCCAGCAGCCAAGTAGCAGCTGGATACAATGAGCAGTTCTTC
>NA|NA|15|TRBV18|TRBJ2-1
CASSPRSRTYNEQFF
TGTGCCAGCTCACCACGGAGCAGAACCTACAATGAGCAGTTCTTC
>NA|NA|15|TRBV6-6|TRBJ2-2
CAGGGGVVNTGELFF
TGTGCGGGCGGCGGGGGCGTCGTGAACACCGGGGAGCTGTTTTTT
>NA|NA|20|TRBV28|TRBJ2-1
CASSLYAKGVIVGTRNEQFF
TGTGCCAGCAGTTTATATGCCAAGGGGGTGATCGTCGGGACCCGGAATGAGCAGTTCTTC
>NA|NA|16|TRBV7-6|TRBJ2-7
CASSSGAGRSSYEQYF
TGTGCCAGCAGCTCCGGGGCAGGGAGGAGCTCCTACGAGCAGTACTTC
>NA|NA|11|TRBV12-3/TRBV12-4|TRBJ1-1
CASSPNTEAFF
TGTGCCAGCAGCCCTAACACTGAAGCTTTCTTT
>TRBD2|NA|15|TRBV6-5|TRBJ2-2
CASCTTSGRPGELFF
TGTGCCAGTTGCACGACTAGCGGGAGACCCGGGGAGCTGTTTTTT
>NA|NA|18|TRBV15|TRBJ2-2
CATSRGHGTAANTGELFF
TGTGCCACCAGCAGAGGCCACGGGACTGCCGCGAACACCGGGGAGCTGTTTTTT